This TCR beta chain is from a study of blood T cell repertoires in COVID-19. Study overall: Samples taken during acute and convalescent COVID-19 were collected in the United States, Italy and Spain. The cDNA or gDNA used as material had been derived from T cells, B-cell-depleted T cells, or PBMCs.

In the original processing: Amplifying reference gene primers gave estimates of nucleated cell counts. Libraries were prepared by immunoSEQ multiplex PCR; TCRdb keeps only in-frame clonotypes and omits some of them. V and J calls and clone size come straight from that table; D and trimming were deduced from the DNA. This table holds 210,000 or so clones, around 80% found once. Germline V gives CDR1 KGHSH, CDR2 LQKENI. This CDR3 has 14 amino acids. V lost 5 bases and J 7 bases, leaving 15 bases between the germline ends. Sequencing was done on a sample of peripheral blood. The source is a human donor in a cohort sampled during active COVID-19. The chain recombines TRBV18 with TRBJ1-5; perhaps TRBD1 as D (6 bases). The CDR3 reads CASSSDRSHQPQHF. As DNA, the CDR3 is TGTGCCAGCTCATCCGACAGGTCGCACCAGCCCCAGCATTTT.